A selection of T cell receptor beta chains follows, all from one sample in a study of identical twins. TCRdb re-analysed the 5' RACE reads in MiXCR, keeping a single row per CDR3 protein. The table lists approximately 630,000 distinct CDR3 sequences, under 8.5% of them singletons. In addition, the sample was reused for a study of yellow fever vaccine responses in identical twins.

Material for sequencing was PBMCs. These receptors were obtained from a woman aged 18-35 years in good health. The CDR3 runs from the conserved cysteine through the conserved F or W. Each record gives: clone size, V gene, CDR3 length, J gene, D gene, CDR3 DNA, CDR3 protein. D genes are given only for firm matches. Size is stated for part of the rows, as once, few or many counts, or as a class when the clone is expanded.

clone_size: -; v_call: TRBV18; cdr3_length: 17; j_call: TRBJ1-6; d_call: -; cdr3_nt: TGTGCCAGCTCTGACGAGACCCCCGGTATCGTGGGTTCACCCCTCCACTTT; cdr3_aa: CASSDETPGIVGSPLHF
clone_size: many; v_call: TRBV4-1; cdr3_length: 16; j_call: TRBJ2-3; d_call: -; cdr3_nt: TGCGCCAGCAGCCCACGACAGGTCACTAGCACAGATACGCAGTATTTT; cdr3_aa: CASSPRQVTSTDTQYF
clone_size: many; v_call: TRBV6-5; cdr3_length: 15; j_call: TRBJ2-7; d_call: TRBD2; cdr3_nt: TGTGCCAGCAGTTACTCGAGCCTAGCGGGATACGAGCAGTACTTC; cdr3_aa: CASSYSSLAGYEQYF
clone_size: many; v_call: TRBV12-3/TRBV12-4; cdr3_length: 12; j_call: TRBJ2-4; d_call: -; cdr3_nt: TGTGCCAGCAGTTTAGTATTGGACATTCAGTACTTC; cdr3_aa: CASSLVLDIQYF
clone_size: many; v_call: TRBV7-7; cdr3_length: 15; j_call: TRBJ2-1; d_call: -; cdr3_nt: TGTGCCAGCAGCTTAGCAGCGGGCCCCGGCAATGAGCAGTTCTTC; cdr3_aa: CASSLAAGPGNEQFF
clone_size: -; v_call: TRBV2; cdr3_length: 14; j_call: TRBJ1-6; d_call: -; cdr3_nt: TGTGCCAGCAGTGGCGAGTCAGTCGGTTCACCCCTCCACTTT; cdr3_aa: CASSGESVGSPLHF
clone_size: many; v_call: TRBV7-2; cdr3_length: 13; j_call: TRBJ1-5; d_call: -; cdr3_nt: TGTGCCAGCAGCTTAGGGAAGGATCAGCCCCAGCATTTT; cdr3_aa: CASSLGKDQPQHF
clone_size: many; v_call: TRBV20-1; cdr3_length: 14; j_call: TRBJ2-1; d_call: -; cdr3_nt: TGCAGTGCTAGAGGCGGCATCGGGAACAATGAGCAGTTCTTC; cdr3_aa: CSARGGIGNNEQFF
clone_size: -; v_call: TRBV2; cdr3_length: 15; j_call: TRBJ2-3; d_call: -; cdr3_nt: TGTGCCAGCAGGGAGACAGAAATCTACACAGATACGCAGTATTTT; cdr3_aa: CASRETEIYTDTQYF
clone_size: -; v_call: TRBV6-4; cdr3_length: 14; j_call: TRBJ1-5; d_call: -; cdr3_nt: TGTGCCAGCAGTCCGGAACCGAGCAATCAGCCCCAGCATTTT; cdr3_aa: CASSPEPSNQPQHF
clone_size: few; v_call: TRBV10-3; cdr3_length: 13; j_call: TRBJ1-6; d_call: TRBD1; cdr3_nt: TGTGCCTCCTGGGACAGGGGGGGATCACCCCTCCACTTT; cdr3_aa: CASWDRGGSPLHF
clone_size: few; v_call: TRBV28; cdr3_length: 13; j_call: TRBJ2-5; d_call: -; cdr3_nt: TGTGCCAGCAGTTTTGATGCCCAAGAGACCCAGTACTTC; cdr3_aa: CASSFDAQETQYF
clone_size: few; v_call: TRBV20-1; cdr3_length: 15; j_call: TRBJ2-1; d_call: -; cdr3_nt: TGCAGTGCTAGAGATCCCACTAGTATACACAATGAGCAGTTCTTC; cdr3_aa: CSARDPTSIHNEQFF
clone_size: few; v_call: TRBV7-2; cdr3_length: 15; j_call: TRBJ2-5; d_call: TRBD2; cdr3_nt: TGTGCCAGCAGCCCCTGGACTAGCGGGGGAGTGACCCAGTACTTC; cdr3_aa: CASSPWTSGGVTQYF
clone_size: many; v_call: TRBV11-1; cdr3_length: 15; j_call: TRBJ2-1; d_call: -; cdr3_nt: TGTGCCAGCAGCTTTACCTTACGCTCCTACAATGAGCAGTTCTTC; cdr3_aa: CASSFTLRSYNEQFF
clone_size: -; v_call: TRBV20-1; cdr3_length: 15; j_call: TRBJ2-3; d_call: -; cdr3_nt: TGCAGTGCTAGAAAATATCCTGGGGGCACAGATACGCAGTATTTT; cdr3_aa: CSARKYPGGTDTQYF
clone_size: many; v_call: TRBV3-1; cdr3_length: 11; j_call: TRBJ1-2; d_call: -; cdr3_nt: TGTGCCAGCACGGGAGTCTATGGCTACACCTTC; cdr3_aa: CASTGVYGYTF
clone_size: -; v_call: TRBV15; cdr3_length: 18; j_call: TRBJ2-6; d_call: -; cdr3_nt: TGTGCCACCAGCAGAGATCTGGACAGCTTCTCTGGGGCCAACGTCCTGACTTTC; cdr3_aa: CATSRDLDSFSGANVLTF
clone_size: few; v_call: TRBV25-1; cdr3_length: 16; j_call: TRBJ1-2; d_call: -; cdr3_nt: TGTGCCAGCAGTGCAAGGACGGAGGAAAATAACTATGGCTACACCTTC; cdr3_aa: CASSARTEENNYGYTF